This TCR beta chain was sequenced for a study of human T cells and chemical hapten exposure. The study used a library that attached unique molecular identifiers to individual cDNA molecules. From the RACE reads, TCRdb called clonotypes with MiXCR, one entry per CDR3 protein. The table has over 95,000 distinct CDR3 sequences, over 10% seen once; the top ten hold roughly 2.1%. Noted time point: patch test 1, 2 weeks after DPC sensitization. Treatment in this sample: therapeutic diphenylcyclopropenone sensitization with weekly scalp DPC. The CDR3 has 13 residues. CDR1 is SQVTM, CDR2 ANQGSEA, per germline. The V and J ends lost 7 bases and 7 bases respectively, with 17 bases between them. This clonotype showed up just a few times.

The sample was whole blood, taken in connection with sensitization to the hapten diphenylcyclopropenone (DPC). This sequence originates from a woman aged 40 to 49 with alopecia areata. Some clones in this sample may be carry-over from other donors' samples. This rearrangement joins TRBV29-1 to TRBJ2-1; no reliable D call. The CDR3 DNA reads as TGCAGCGAAGGACGGAAACCTGGGAATGAGCAGTTCTTC. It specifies CSEGRKPGNEQFF.